The 20 T cell receptor beta chains below come from one sample, sequenced in a study of blood T cell repertoires in COVID-19. Clones were read by immunoSEQ multiplex PCR, and TCRdb kept only the in-frame ones, dropping some. The sample records some 50,000 clones, just over 85% being singletons. Sequencing used peripheral blood. All receptors come from a man aged 80 or over with acute or convalescent COVID-19.

The chain links TRBV7-2 to TRBJ2-7; weak D call: TRBD2 (6 bases). Trimming pared 0 bases from V and 3 bases from J, leaving 9 bases between. Germline V lookup: CDR1 SGHTA, CDR2 FQGNSA. This CDR3 has 14 residues. The chain's CDR3 is CASSLASGDYEQYF. CDR3 DNA sequence: TGTGCCAGCAGCTTAGCTAGCGGAGACTACGAGCAGTACTTC.

The chain has TRBV29-1 and TRBJ1-1; 8 bases line up with TRBD1. V shed 6 bases and J 4 bases; nucleotides not matched to a gene: 4. Germline values: CDR1 SQVTM, CDR2 ANQGSEA. The CDR3 runs 12 residues. CDR3 bases: TGCAGCGTCTTTGACAGGGGCACTGAAGCTTTCTTT. This sequence encodes CSVFDRGTEAFF.

The rearrangement links TRBV9 to TRBJ2-3; no clear D. Between the trimmed V and J ends, which lost 0 bases and 4 bases, there was a span of 3 bases. Germline CDR1 and CDR2: SGDLS and YYNGEE. The CDR3 loop spans 12 amino acids. The CDR3 nucleotides are TGTGCCAGCAGCGTAGCGGCAGATACGCAGTATTTT. Translated: CASSVAADTQYF.

This chain uses TRBV6-5 with TRBJ1-2; D is possibly TRBD1 (5 bases). Between the trimmed V and J ends, which lost 2 bases and 8 bases, there was a span of 15 bases. Germline CDR1 is MNHEY and CDR2 is SVGAGI. The CDR3 is made up of 14 amino acids. DNA of the CDR3: TGTGCCAGCAGTTACCGCGGGGCGGTCGGGGGCTACACCTTC. Its translation: CASSYRGAVGGYTF.

The V call is TRBV6-5, the J call TRBJ1-3; D call uncertain. Between the trimmed V and J ends, which lost 0 bases and 2 bases, there was a span of 8 bases. CDR3 size: 15 residues. Germline CDR1 MNHEY, CDR2 SVGAGI. The CDR3 loop is CASSYSGGTGNTIYF. The CDR3 DNA reads TGTGCCAGCAGTTACTCGGGAGGGACTGGAAACACCATATATTTT.

V gene TRBV6-4 combines with J gene TRBJ2-7; 11 bases agree with TRBD1. Germline V gene data show CDR1 as MRHNA and CDR2 as SNTAGT. J lost 6 bases, V lost 4 bases, and 2 bases had no gene match. The CDR3 runs 13 residues. In nucleotides, the CDR3 is TGTGCCAGCAGTGTGGACAGGGGGCTCGAGCAGTACTTC. It is translated as CASSVDRGLEQYF.

V gene TRBV5-1 combines with J gene TRBJ1-4; unclear D gene. V lost 4 bases to trimming and J lost 8 bases, with 18 bases between them. CDR1 and CDR2 from the germline V gene are SGHRS and YFSETQ. This CDR3 spans 15 amino acids. The CDR3 bases are TGCGCCAGCAGCCCCCGGGGTGCGCTTGGGGAAAAACTGTTTTTT. Encoded protein: CASSPRGALGEKLFF.

This chain uses TRBV6-5 with TRBJ1-2, with D possibly TRBD1 on 6 matching bases. This CDR3 spans 14 amino acids. The germline V gene has CDR1 MNHEY and CDR2 SVGAGI. Trimming took off 2 bases at V and 4 bases at J, with 11 bases between the two ends. The CDR3 here is CASSYTDSRYGYTF. Here the CDR3 DNA reads TGTGCCAGCAGTTACACGGACAGCCGCTATGGCTACACCTTC.

This chain links TRBV7-9 with TRBJ2-7; 8 positions agree with TRBD2. V trimming: 0 bases; J trimming: 0 bases; junction bases outside the gene matches: 7. There are 17 residues in the CDR3. Per the germline V gene, CDR1 is SEHNR and CDR2 is FQNEAQ (reference sequence). The CDR3 protein is CASSLALWSGSSYEQYF. The CDR3, as DNA: TGTGCCAGCAGCTTAGCGCTGTGGAGCGGGAGCTCCTACGAGCAGTACTTC.

The J gene is TRBJ1-6, the V gene TRBV19; 9 nucleotides agree with TRBD1. This CDR3 has 15 amino acids. Germline assignment: CDR1 LNHDA and CDR2 SQIVND (reference sequence). The junction had 9 bases not matched to a gene; V was cut back by 4 bases and J by 11 bases. CDR3 nucleotide sequence: TGTGCCAGTAGTAGGTCCGGGACAGGGTGGACACCCCTCCACTTT. As protein: CASSRSGTGWTPLHF.

V gene TRBV5-1 combines with J gene TRBJ1-1; no definite D call. The CDR3 runs 14 residues. Germline assignment: CDR1 SGHRS and CDR2 YFSETQ. V was pared by 0 bases and J by 1 base, with 7 bases between. The CDR3 spells CASSLALSNTEAFF. Written as DNA, the CDR3 is TGCGCCAGCAGCTTGGCCTTGTCGAACACTGAAGCTTTCTTT.

This clone was seen more than once but under ten times. The chain is built from TRBV19 and TRBJ1-5; D is possibly TRBD1 (5 bases). V lost 7 bases, J lost 0 bases, and 19 bases lay in between. The CDR3 runs 17 residues. From germline, CDR1 is LNHDA and CDR2 SQIVND (reference sequence). The CDR3 DNA follows: TGTGCCAGTACCAAACAACAGGCTCCCTCTAGCAATCAGCCCCAGCATTTT. Protein: CASTKQQAPSSNQPQHF. Together with reference TRBV19 and TRBJ1-5, the CDR3 gives the full variable domain: DGGITQSPKYLFRKEGQNVTLSCEQNLNHDAMYWYRQDPGQGLRLIYYSQIVNDFQKGDIAEGYSVSREKKESFPLTVTSAQKNPTAFYLCASTKQQAPSSNQPQHFGDGTRLSIL.

The V and J genes are TRBV19 and TRBJ1-5, with D possibly matching TRBD1 (6 bases). The CDR3 is 17 amino acids. Trimming took off 5 bases at V and 0 bases at J, with 17 bases between the two ends. Germline V CDR1 and CDR2: LNHDA, SQIVND (reference sequence). The DNA of the CDR3 is TGTGCCAGTAGTTCGAGGGGGTCGCGCAATAGCAATCAGCCCCAGCATTTT. As protein: CASSSRGSRNSNQPQHF.

The chain joins TRBV30 to TRBJ2-3, with 10 positions matching TRBD2. Germline V gene data show CDR1 as GTSNPN and CDR2 as SVGIG (reference sequence). CDR3 size: 15 residues. V shed 0 bases, J shed 2 bases, and the junction held 2 bases outside the gene matches. The CDR3 region is CAWSVAGGSTDTQYF. Here the CDR3 DNA reads TGTGCCTGGAGTGTAGCGGGGGGGTCCACAGATACGCAGTATTTT.

The chain joins TRBV7-9 to TRBJ2-1, with 12 bases lining up with TRBD1. The J segment lost 7 bases and the V segment lost 5 bases, leaving 12 bases of the junction unmatched. This CDR3 contains 17 residues. Looked up from germline, CDR1 is SEHNR and CDR2 is FQNEAQ (reference sequence). In DNA form, the CDR3 reads TGTGCCAGCAGCCCTCCAACCGGGACAGGGGGCCCAAATGAGCAGTTCTTC. Its protein product is CASSPPTGTGGPNEQFF.

The chain uses TRBV3-1 (or the pseudogene TRBV3-2) and TRBJ2-5; the match to TRBD2 covers 10 bases. The germline gives CDR1 LGHDT, CDR2 YNNKEL (reference sequence). J lost 6 bases, V lost 4 bases, and 11 bases had no gene match. This CDR3 has 16 amino acids. CDR3 sequence: CASSLRAGTSEKTQYF. In DNA, the CDR3 is TGTGCCAGCAGCCTAAGGGCCGGGACTAGCGAGAAGACCCAGTACTTC.

The chain employs TRBV2 and TRBJ2-1; D call uncertain. From germline, CDR1 is SNHLY and CDR2 FYNNEI. The CDR3 length is 15 residues. Trimming removed 8 bases at V and 0 bases at J, with 14 bases between. In nucleotides, the CDR3 is TGTGCCAGCGACCCGCAGGCCAGCTCCTACAATGAGCAGTTCTTC. Translated: CASDPQASSYNEQFF.

This chain uses TRBV7-2 with TRBJ2-3; 13 nucleotides align to TRBD2. This CDR3 spans 17 amino acids. Germline CDR1 is SGHTA and CDR2 is FQGNSA. The junction had 8 bases not matched to a gene; V was cut back by 4 bases and J by 4 bases. In DNA form, the CDR3 reads TGTGCCAGCAGCTCGTCGACTAGCGGGGGGCGGGCAGATACGCAGTATTTT. Protein sequence: CASSSSTSGGRADTQYF.

The V call is TRBV6-5, the J call TRBJ1-2, with 8 bases aligning to TRBD1. V trimming: 0 bases; J trimming: 8 bases; junction bases outside the gene matches: 8. The CDR3 contains 15 residues. Germline CDR1 MNHEY, CDR2 SVGAGI. In DNA form, the CDR3 reads TGTGCCAGCAGTTACTCGGACAGGGCCACTAGGGGCTACACCTTC. This sequence encodes CASSYSDRATRGYTF.

The chain recombines TRBV6-5 with TRBJ2-3; 10 bases match TRBD2. The V gene end was trimmed by 2 bases and the J gene end by 8 bases; junction bases not matched to a gene: 7. The germline gives CDR1 MNHEY, CDR2 SVGAGI. CDR3 length: 15 amino acids. The CDR3 nucleotides are TGTGCCAGCAGTTACGATCGGACTAGCGGAAGTACGCAGTATTTT. Amino acids: CASSYDRTSGSTQYF.